These 27 T cell receptor beta chains were all obtained from the same sample, sequenced in a study of blood T cells in healthy people across ages. Together with a sample-barcoded 5' primer, a J-beta primer mix was included in a second PCR lasting about 6 to 11 cycles. TCRdb redid the calling of the 5' RACE reads with MiXCR, one entry per CDR3 protein. The sample includes about 1.8 million distinct CDR3 sequences, around 50% of them seen just once. Material for sequencing was blood. The origin of the receptors is a woman aged 40 to 55 in good health.

This rearrangement joins TRBV5-1 to TRBJ1-6; D gene ambiguous. Deletions cut 3 bases from V and 5 bases from J, with 12 bases between. The CDR3 runs to 15 residues. Germline-derived CDR1 and CDR2 are SGHRS and YFSETQ. CDR3 loop: CASSSQGGHNSPLHF. The CDR3, as DNA: TGCGCCAGCAGCTCCCAAGGAGGACATAATTCACCCCTCCACTTT.

This sequence joins TRBV6-2 or TRBV6-3 and TRBJ2-7; maybe TRBD2 (6 bases). The V gene lost 6 bases and the J gene lost 2 bases, with 23 bases spanning the gap. The CDR3 length is 17 residues. Germline assignment: CDR1 MNHEY and CDR2 SVGEGT. CDR3 loop: CASRDLGLMAGTYEQYF. CDR3 nucleotide sequence: TGTGCCAGCAGGGACCTTGGACTGATGGCGGGAACCTACGAGCAGTACTTC.

This clonotype appeared a few times. The chain recombines TRBV20-1 with TRBJ2-7, with a weak D call TRBD1 (6 bases). Germline CDR1 and CDR2: DFQATT and SNEGSKA (reference sequence). This CDR3 has 15 residues. V was trimmed by 3 bases and J by 2 bases, leaving 17 bases between them. The CDR3 DNA sequence: TGCAGTGCTAGCGCCAGCAGAGGGGGACCCTACGAGCAGTACTTC. It is translated as CSASASRGGPYEQYF.

V usage is TRBV6-1 and J usage is TRBJ2-1, with TRBD2 identical over 8 bases. CDR3 length: 14 amino acids. With V trimmed by 1 base and J by 13 bases, 9 bases remained unmatched. The germline gives CDR1 MNHNS, CDR2 SASEGT. For the CDR3, the DNA is TGTGCCAGCAGTGAAGATGGGACTAGTAAAAAACAGTTCTTC. The encoded protein is CASSEDGTSKKQFF.

This clonotype was detected only a few times. CDR3 in DNA: TGTGCCAGCAACGTTTTGGCAGGGAGGTACGATGAGCAGTTCTTC. Its protein is CASNVLAGRYDEQFF. J is TRBJ2-1 and V is TRBV6-1, with D possibly matching TRBD2 (6 bases). The CDR3 sequence is 15 residues long. Germline V gives CDR1 MNHNS, CDR2 SASEGT. V lost 7 bases, J lost 8 bases, and 21 bases lay in between.

The chain couples TRBV20-1 to TRBJ2-1; TRBD1 or TRBD2 may be the D gene (7 bases each). The CDR3 is 14 residues long. V shed 3 bases and J shed 6 bases, with 15 bases lying between them. In germline, CDR1 is DFQATT, CDR2 SNEGSKA (reference sequence). The CDR3: CSASKAGGGNEQFF. The CDR3 DNA sequence: TGCAGTGCTAGTAAGGCAGGGGGGGGCAATGAGCAGTTCTTC.

The V gene is TRBV7-9, the J gene TRBJ2-6; 7 bases are a match to TRBD1. V lost 3 bases to trimming and J lost 0 bases; unmatched junction nucleotides: 5. This CDR3 has 17 amino acids. Looked up from germline, CDR1 is SEHNR and CDR2 is FQNEAQ (reference sequence). In nucleotides, the CDR3 is TGTGCCAGCAGCTTTCGGCAGGGGGTCTCTGGGGCCAACGTCCTGACTTTC. The encoded protein is CASSFRQGVSGANVLTF.

This rearrangement joins TRBV28 to TRBJ1-2, with 7 bases aligning to TRBD1. Germline values: CDR1 MDHEN, CDR2 SYDVKM. The junction had 11 bases not matched to a gene; V was cut back by 11 bases and J by 2 bases. The CDR3 sequence is 14 residues long. CDR3 DNA: TGTGCCGGAAGAAACCCGGGACAGAACTATGGCTACACCTTC. Translation: CAGRNPGQNYGYTF.

This chain uses TRBV5-1 with TRBJ2-1; D may match TRBD1 or TRBD2 (5 bases each). CDR1 is SGHRS, CDR2 YFSETQ, per germline. The V end was cut by 0 bases, the J end by 3 bases, with 10 bases between. There are 15 residues in the CDR3. The CDR3 DNA sequence: TGCGCCAGCAGCTTGGGAGGGACGGACTACAATGAGCAGTTCTTC. Protein product: CASSLGGTDYNEQFF.

This chain uses TRBV20-1 with TRBJ2-3; TRBD1 aligns across 10 bases. From germline, CDR1 is DFQATT and CDR2 SNEGSKA (reference sequence). This CDR3 region has 15 residues. V shed 2 bases, J shed 4 bases, and the junction held 6 bases outside the gene matches. The chain's CDR3 is CSARRTGGLADTQYF. CDR3 in DNA: TGCAGTGCTAGAAGGACAGGGGGGTTAGCAGATACGCAGTATTTT.

This clonotype was detected a few times. The V call is TRBV20-1, the J call TRBJ2-3; possibly TRBD2 for D (5 bases). The CDR3 totals 12 residues. The germline CDR1 and CDR2 sequences are DFQATT and SNEGSKA (reference sequence). V lost 2 bases to trimming and J lost 4 bases, with 7 bases between them. CDR3 region: CSARTGSDTQYF. CDR3 sequence (DNA): TGCAGTGCTAGAACGGGGTCAGATACGCAGTATTTT.

The chain couples TRBV7-9 to TRBJ2-7; D ambiguous. Trimming shortened V by 7 bases and J by 10 bases, and 17 bases separated the two germline ends. The CDR3 contains 12 residues. From germline, CDR1 is SEHNR and CDR2 FQNEAQ (reference sequence). CDR3 loop: CASNPLQEAQYF. The CDR3 nucleotides are TGTGCCAGCAACCCTCTCCAAGAGGCCCAGTACTTC.

A few counts support this clonotype. The genes are TRBV12-3 or TRBV12-4 and TRBJ2-5; D remains ambiguous. V gave up 3 bases and J gave up 0 bases, with 8 bases separating them. This CDR3 has 14 amino acids. The CDR3 bases are TGTGCCAGCAGTTTCGGGTCGTACCAAGAGACCCAGTACTTC. This gives the protein CASSFGSYQETQYF.

The chain couples TRBV7-8 to TRBJ1-2; 7 bases are shared with TRBD1. Germline loops: CDR1 SGHVS, CDR2 FQNEAQ. This CDR3 spans 15 amino acids. Germline trimming cut 4 bases from V and 4 bases from J; bases unmatched to any gene: 9. The CDR3 DNA follows: TGTGCCAGCAGCTCAAATTCCGGGACAGTCTATGGCTACACCTTC. Translated, it gives CASSSNSGTVYGYTF.

The chain carries TRBV20-1 and TRBJ2-5; 8 positions agree with TRBD2. The CDR3 has 16 amino acids. Germline CDR1 DFQATT, CDR2 SNEGSKA (reference sequence). V lost 1 base to trimming and J lost 5 bases; unmatched junction nucleotides: 12. The CDR3 loop is CSARVPTQRGWETQYF. The CDR3 coding sequence is TGCAGTGCTAGAGTCCCCACACAGCGGGGGTGGGAGACCCAGTACTTC.

The chain employs TRBV12-3 or TRBV12-4 and TRBJ2-7, with a weak D call TRBD1 (6 bases). Trimming cost V 7 bases and J 7 bases, with 14 bases left between them. The CDR3 has 12 amino acids. As DNA, the CDR3 is TGTGCCAGCATTAACAGGGTGGGGGAGCAGTACTTC. Its translation: CASINRVGEQYF.

A few counts support this clonotype. V gene TRBV7-2 combines with J gene TRBJ2-7; 7 bases agree with TRBD1. This CDR3 is 15 amino acids long. The J segment lost 6 bases and the V segment lost 0 bases, leaving 8 bases of the junction unmatched. The germline V gene has CDR1 SGHTA and CDR2 FQGNSA. The CDR3 protein is CASSLASGQYSEQYF. In nucleotides, the CDR3 is TGTGCCAGCAGCTTAGCGTCGGGACAGTATTCCGAGCAGTACTTC.

This chain connects TRBV6-5 to TRBJ2-7, with D possibly TRBD2 on 6 matching bases. CDR3 length: 15 residues. The V end lost 7 bases, the J end lost 2 bases, and 18 bases lay between the germline ends. Germline CDR1 MNHEY, CDR2 SVGAGI. The CDR3: CASNRPGDSPYEQYF. CDR3 sequence (DNA): TGTGCCAGCAACCGTCCGGGAGACTCTCCCTACGAGCAGTACTTC.

V is TRBV27 and J is TRBJ2-1; D gene unclear. The CDR3 extends over 13 amino acids. V gave up 7 bases and J gave up 4 bases, with 11 bases separating them. Germline CDR1 reads MNHEY; CDR2 reads SMNVEV (reference sequence). The CDR3 protein is CASKGQNYNEQFF. In nucleotides, the CDR3 is TGTGCCAGCAAAGGGCAGAATTACAATGAGCAGTTCTTC.

At least ten counts were recorded for this clonotype. This chain links TRBV6-5 with TRBJ1-2, with D possibly being TRBD1 (6 bases). Germline values: CDR1 MNHEY, CDR2 SVGAGI. There are 19 residues in the CDR3. V gave up 0 bases and J gave up 2 bases, with 22 bases separating them. The CDR3 DNA reads as TGTGCCAGCAGTTACTCGCCCCGGGGGCCACAAACACAGAACTATGGCTACACCTTC. Translation: CASSYSPRGPQTQNYGYTF.

This clonotype was picked up a small number of times. The rearrangement joins TRBV20-1 to TRBJ2-1; 10 nucleotides match TRBD2. Trimming at V came to 2 bases and at J to 8 bases, leaving 12 bases not matched to a gene. The CDR3 runs to 16 residues. Per germline, CDR1 DFQATT and CDR2 SNEGSKA (reference sequence). The CDR3 is CSARPPSAGGRYEQFF. CDR3 DNA sequence: TGCAGTGCTAGACCCCCCTCAGCGGGGGGGAGATATGAGCAGTTCTTC.

The V call is TRBV7-2, the J call TRBJ2-3; TRBD2 might be the D (6 bases). This CDR3 comprises 14 residues. Germline CDR1 and CDR2: SGHTA and FQGNSA. V was cut by 3 bases and J by 4 bases, with 11 bases left in between. CDR3 nucleotides: TGTGCCAGCAGCTTGCGGAGGGACCCAGATACGCAGTATTTT. Amino acid sequence: CASSLRRDPDTQYF.

This chain joins TRBV24-1 and TRBJ2-3; unclear D gene. The V gene's germline CDR1 is KGHDR and CDR2 SFDVKD. Trimming shortened V by 2 bases and J by 1 base, and 9 bases separated the two germline ends. CDR3 length: 15 residues. The CDR3 region has the DNA TGTGCCACCAGTGATTCTAAACATCGCACAGATACGCAGTATTTT. Translated, it gives CATSDSKHRTDTQYF.

The V call is TRBV3-1, the J call TRBJ2-7; no definite D call. V gave up 2 bases and J gave up 3 bases, with 14 bases separating them. Looked up from germline, CDR1 is LGHDT and CDR2 is YNNKEL (reference sequence). The CDR3 has 15 amino acids. The CDR3 DNA reads as TGTGCCAGCAGCCAAAGTCCTGGAAATAACTACGAGCAGTACTTC. Its protein is CASSQSPGNNYEQYF.

As DNA, the CDR3 is TGTGCCAGCAGTTACCGGGCAGGTGGGGACATTCAGTACTTC. It yields the protein CASSYRAGGDIQYF. This chain connects TRBV6-2 or TRBV6-3 to TRBJ2-4, with D unresolved. V lost 2 bases and J lost 8, with 13 bases in between. CDR3 length: 14 residues. Germline CDR1 reads MNHEY; CDR2 reads SVGEGT.

The rearrangement links TRBV7-9 to TRBJ2-7; TRBD1 is a possible D gene (6 bases). Trimming stripped 3 bases from V and 6 bases from J, with 18 bases between. The CDR3 covers 15 residues. The germline V gene has CDR1 SEHNR and CDR2 FQNEAQ (reference sequence). CDR3 protein: CASSLVGARTSEQYF. The CDR3 region has the DNA TGTGCCAGCAGCTTGGTGGGGGCCCGGACTTCCGAGCAGTACTTC.

This clonotype turned up a few times. The rearrangement joins TRBV7-2 to TRBJ2-4; D call uncertain. Trimming cost V 1 base and J 5 bases, with 12 bases left between them. The CDR3 contains 15 residues. CDR1 is SGHTA, CDR2 FQGNSA, per germline. DNA of the CDR3: TGTGCCAGCAGCTTAGGTGGTACCCGAGAAAACATTCAGTACTTC. This codes for CASSLGGTRENIQYF.